Shown below are 16 T cell receptor beta chains from a single sample sequenced in a study of Graves' ophthalmopathy and Graves' hyperthyroidism. Investigators amplified TCR beta CDR3 regions from RNA transcripts. The library came from an HTBI-primed first-round RT-PCR and a second-round multiplex PCR. TCRdb reprocessed the multiplex PCR reads with MiXCR, giving one entry per CDR3 protein. The sample has some 250,000 distinct CDR3 sequences, 45% seen once. The sample was peripheral blood. Every receptor here comes from an adult man with Graves' ophthalmopathy.

This clonotype was seen a few times. The genes are TRBV7-9 and TRBJ2-7, with 9 bases matching TRBD1. CDR1 is SEHNR and CDR2 is FQNEAQ in the germline V gene (reference sequence). This CDR3 spans 15 amino acids. With V trimmed by 5 bases and J by 3 bases, 8 bases remained unmatched. The CDR3 loop reads CASSPPGQGVYEQYF. CDR3 nucleotide sequence: TGTGCCAGCAGCCCCCCGGGACAGGGCGTCTACGAGCAGTACTTC.

The chain couples TRBV20-1 to TRBJ1-2, with 7 bases aligning to TRBD1. This CDR3 is built from 13 residues. J gave up 4 bases and V 3 bases, and 5 bases lay outside the gene matches. Looked up from germline, CDR1 is DFQATT and CDR2 is SNEGSKA (reference sequence). CDR3 sequence: CSASEGQRYGYTF. The DNA of the CDR3 is TGCAGTGCTAGTGAGGGACAGCGCTATGGCTACACCTTC.

Only one count was recorded for this clonotype. The chain joins TRBV29-1 to TRBJ2-5; 11 positions agree with TRBD2. The germline gives CDR1 SQVTM, CDR2 ANQGSEA. Unmatched junction bases numbered 6, after V lost 1 base and J lost 2 bases. CDR3 size: 16 residues. The CDR3 DNA follows: TGCAGCGTTGAAGGGACTAGCGGGCCGAGGCAAGAGACCCAGTACTTC. Its protein is CSVEGTSGPRQETQYF.

V usage is TRBV25-1 and J usage is TRBJ1-5, with TRBD1 matching 8 bases. After removal of 5 bases from V and 4 bases from J, the junction contained 7 bases not matched to a gene. The CDR3 consists of 15 residues. Germline CDR1 and CDR2: MGHDK and SYGVNS. The CDR3 nucleotides are TGTGCCAGCAGTCCCGGACAGGGCTGGAATCAGCCCCAGCATTTT. It encodes CASSPGQGWNQPQHF.

About this clonotype itself: One end of the junction varies from germline; a read error may be responsible. The chain employs TRBV10-1 and TRBJ2-7; the D is unclear. Germline CDR1 is WNHNN and CDR2 is SYGVQD (reference sequence). The CDR3 is 14 residues long. CDR3 region: CASSHLVPVSEQYF. The DNA of the CDR3 is TGTGCCAGCAGTCACCTCGTCCCTGTCAGCGAGCAGTACTTC.

V and J are TRBV11-2 and TRBJ1-2; 7 nucleotides agree with TRBD1. The J segment lost 6 bases and the V segment lost 5 bases, leaving 12 bases of the junction unmatched. Germline V CDR1 and CDR2: SGHAT, FQNNGV. CDR3 length equals 15 residues. CDR3 nucleotide sequence: TGTGCCAGCAGCCAAGTTAGGGGGCAATTTCATGGCTACACCTTC. Amino acids: CASSQVRGQFHGYTF.

The genes are TRBV7-9 and TRBJ2-7; TRBD2 agrees at 10 bases. V trimming: 6 bases; J trimming: 5 bases; junction bases outside the gene matches: 10. Germline lookup yields CDR1 SEHNR and CDR2 FQNEAQ (reference sequence). The CDR3 length is 15 residues. CDR3 bases: TGTGCCAGCAGTCCCAGCGGGAGGGCCAGGGACGAGCAGTACTTC. Translating it yields CASSPSGRARDEQYF.

This rearrangement joins TRBV7-3 to TRBJ2-2; D remains ambiguous. This CDR3 contains 18 residues. With 5 bases removed from V and 5 bases from J, the gap between germline ends came to 24 bases. Germline assignment: CDR1 SGHTA and CDR2 FQGTGA. The CDR3, as DNA: TGTGCCAGCAGCCTGAGCTTGGTGGTCATTACCGTGACCGGGGAGCTGTTTTTT. Translation: CASSLSLVVITVTGELFF. The full variable domain, in which reference TRBV7-3 and TRBJ2-2 provide the parts outside the CDR3, is GAGVSQTPSNKVTEKGKYVELRCDPISGHTALYWYRQSLGQGPEFLIYFQGTGAADDSGLPNDRFFAVRPEGSVSTLKIQRTERGDSAVYLCASSLSLVVITVTGELFFGEGSRLTVL.

The genes are TRBV19 and TRBJ2-5; the match to TRBD2 covers 8 bases. V gave up 7 bases and J gave up 2 bases; unmatched junction bases: 6. CDR1 is LNHDA, CDR2 SQIVND, per germline (reference sequence). The CDR3 consists of 14 residues. As DNA, the CDR3 is TGTGCCAGTACCCCGGGGGGGTTGCAAGAGACCCAGTACTTC. Residues: CASTPGGLQETQYF. Full variable domain (rest looked up from reference TRBV19 and TRBJ2-5): DGGITQSPKYLFRKEGQNVTLSCEQNLNHDAMYWYRQDPGQGLRLIYYSQIVNDFQKGDIAEGYSVSREKKESFPLTVTSAQKNPTAFYLCASTPGGLQETQYFGPGTRLLVL.

For this clonotype: Sequence at one end of the junction differs from germline and may be a read error. The CDR3 coding sequence is TGCGCCAGCAGCCAAGATCTTGCGGCAGGGGTGGGTCAGCCCCAGCATTTT. It codes for CASSQDLAAGVGQPQHF. The rearrangement joins TRBV7-9 to TRBJ1-5, with D tentatively TRBD1 (6 bases). There are 17 residues in the CDR3. Germline V gives CDR1 SEHNR, CDR2 FQNEAQ (reference sequence).

This clonotype was seen at least ten times. The chain couples TRBV29-1 to TRBJ1-6; D is possibly TRBD1 (5 bases). The CDR3 has 13 amino acids. The germline V gene has CDR1 SQVTM and CDR2 ANQGSEA. Trimming left V 4 bases short and J 7 bases short, with 11 bases between. The CDR3 here is CSVARDSNSPLHF. CDR3 bases: TGCAGCGTTGCGCGTGACAGCAATTCACCCCTCCACTTT.

The CDR3 region is CASSDEGAYRYEQYF. Here the CDR3 DNA reads TGTGCCAGCAGTGATGAGGGGGCTTATCGCTACGAGCAGTACTTC. The chain joins TRBV2 to TRBJ2-7; 7 nucleotides align to TRBD1. The germline V gene has CDR1 SNHLY and CDR2 FYNNEI. There are 15 residues in the CDR3. With 3 bases clipped from V and 3 bases from J, the junction kept 8 bases outside the gene matches.

This rearrangement joins TRBV7-3 to TRBJ1-1, with 8 nucleotides matching TRBD1. Per the germline V gene, CDR1 is SGHTA and CDR2 is FQGTGA. With V trimmed by 5 bases and J by 0 bases, 5 bases remained unmatched. CDR3 length equals 15 residues. For the CDR3, the DNA is TGTGCCAGCAGCCTCGGGACAGGAATGAACACTGAAGCTTTCTTT. Translating it yields CASSLGTGMNTEAFF. Filled out from reference TRBV7-3 and TRBJ1-1, the complete variable domain reads GAGVSQTPSNKVTEKGKYVELRCDPISGHTALYWYRQSLGQGPEFLIYFQGTGAADDSGLPNDRFFAVRPEGSVSTLKIQRTERGDSAVYLCASSLGTGMNTEAFFGQGTRLTVV.

In its sample, this clonotype was seen a few times. This chain connects TRBV12-3 or TRBV12-4 to TRBJ1-1; no definite D call. Trimming took 6 bases from V and 2 from J, leaving 13 bases between them. This CDR3 has 14 amino acids. The CDR3 DNA is TGTGCCAGCAGCCCCCGGCGTAGCAACACTGAAGCTTTCTTT. Translation gives CASSPRRSNTEAFF.

This chain uses TRBV5-1 with TRBJ2-7; TRBD1 is a possible D gene (6 bases). V was clipped by 6 bases and J by 4 bases, with 14 bases between them. The CDR3 has 13 amino acids. Germline CDR1 and CDR2: SGHRS and YFSETQ. Written as DNA, the CDR3 is TGCGCCAGCACCAGGACAGAACCTTACGAGCAGTACTTC. It translates to CASTRTEPYEQYF. Drawing the rest from reference TRBV5-1 and TRBJ2-7, the complete variable domain is KAGVTQTPRYLIKTRGQQVTLSCSPISGHRSVSWYQQTPGQGLQFLFEYFSETQRNKGNFPGRFSGRQFSNSRSEMNVSTLELGDSALYLCASTRTEPYEQYFGPGTRLTVT.

This clonotype was detected only a few times. This chain uses TRBV28 with TRBJ2-5; 10 nucleotides align to TRBD2. CDR1 is MDHEN, CDR2 SYDVKM, per germline. V lost 8 bases and J lost 5; bases outside the gene matches: 8. CDR3 length equals 14 residues. The CDR3 region has the DNA TGTGCCAGCCGACCTAGCGGGGGTAGGGAGACCCAGTACTTC. It specifies CASRPSGGRETQYF.